The following is a TCR beta chain sequence with its context. Its specificity is not known. CDR3 length: 17 amino acids. V was pared by 2 bases and J by 3 bases, with 4 bases of the junction left unmatched. The germline gives CDR1 KGHSH, CDR2 LQKENI. The data originate from a study of T cell responses to AZD1222 COVID-19 vaccine. Whole-study context: Some second doses came at about 4 weeks and others at about 12 weeks; these were pooled.

Overall study results and limits: Samples come after the peak T cell response, not at day 14. Two AZD1222 administrations were followed by greater Spike-specific TCR breadth and depth. Donors skewed white British and female; clonal diversity was possibly underestimated.

Here immunoSEQ multiplex PCR was the method, and the copy in TCRdb shows in-frame clones only, minus some. The sample lists 120,000 or so clones, around 92% occurring once. This chain joins TRBV18 and TRBJ2-4, with TRBD2 matching 13 bases. The sequencing here drew on peripheral blood, taken on day 0 of AZD1222 vaccination. The source of this sequence is an adult in good health. The DNA of the CDR3 is TGTGCCAGCTCACCAATCGGACTAGCGGGAGACAAAAACATTCAGTACTTC. Translating gives CASSPIGLAGDKNIQYF.